A selection of T cell receptor beta chains follows, all from one sample in a study of CXCR3-negative and CXCR3-positive naive CD8 T cells. TCRdb processed the 5' RACE reads again and assigns one entry to each CDR3 protein, with no DNA. This listing includes around 150,000 distinct CDR3 sequences. The specimen sequenced was naive CXCR3+ CD8+ T cells from blood. These receptor sequences come from a human donor in good health. Some clones in this sample may be carry-over from other donors' samples. CDR3s include the opening cysteine and the closing phenylalanine or tryptophan.

TRBV6-5	TRBJ2-2	CASSYLSLAGSNTGELFF
TRBV6-6	TRBJ2-7	CASSYSTYEQYF
TRBV7-9	TRBJ2-4	CASSPASGRKNIQYF
TRBV13	TRBJ2-1	CASSLPGGHEQFF
TRBV29-1	TRBJ1-1	CSALKDLEAFF
TRBV9	TRBJ1-2	CASSANSPSANYGYTF
TRBV18	TRBJ2-7	CASSPPGDTYEQYF
TRBV5-1	TRBJ1-1	CASSLVGGDLNTEAFF
TRBV27	TRBJ1-2	CASSSILTGLYGYTF
TRBV5-1	TRBJ2-7	CASSPWTGVKDEQYF
TRBV7-2	TRBJ1-1	CASSLPGTGTNTEAFF
TRBV7-3	TRBJ2-1	CASSLLPRPSSYNEQFF
TRBV29-1	TRBJ2-1	CSVEASGAYNEQFF
TRBV4-1	TRBJ1-1	CASSGLNKGQQYTEAFF
TRBV29-1	TRBJ2-7	CSGNRANYEQYF
TRBV7-9	TRBJ2-7	CASSQVGQGDEQYF
TRBV28	TRBJ2-7	CASSSGLASDEQYF
TRBV29-1	TRBJ1-2	CSVPGTVFGYTF
TRBV12-3/TRBV12-4	TRBJ2-3	CTSSPQLGGAGDTQYF
TRBV4-1	TRBJ2-1	CASSRVQGSEQFF
TRBV28	TRBJ2-7	CASGAAATYEQYF
TRBV29-1	TRBJ2-1	CSVTGQQNNEQFF
TRBV4-1	TRBJ1-2	CASSPDPGGYGYTF
TRBV6-5	TRBJ1-4	CASSKTTATNEKLFF
TRBV3-1	TRBJ2-7	CASSETGTFYEQYF
TRBV2	TRBJ2-7	CASSRTGFSSYEQYF
TRBV12-3/TRBV12-4	TRBJ2-1	CAISKSYNEQFF
TRBV12-3/TRBV12-4	TRBJ2-5	CASRRDRGRRGETQYF
TRBV24-1	TRBJ2-1	CATSDLMGFSYNEQFF
TRBV10-2	TRBJ2-4	CASSEWGPKNIQHF
TRBV7-2	TRBJ1-5	CASSLAASQYSNQPQHF
TRBV5-5	TRBJ2-1	CASSPQGGSSYNEQFF
TRBV29-1	TRBJ2-7	CSAGLGGVISYEQYF
TRBV20-1	TRBJ2-7	CSARVAGALTLYEQYF
TRBV7-9	TRBJ1-5	CASSQNGSGYSNQPQHF
TRBV28	TRBJ2-2	CASSSQGDAGELFF
TRBV4-2	TRBJ2-1	CASSPRASGGPYNEQFF
TRBV11-2	TRBJ2-1	CASSLLDTGNEQFF
TRBV4-1	TRBJ2-7	CASSLYVGEGYEQYF
TRBV28	TRBJ2-1	CASREGYNEQFF
TRBV15	TRBJ2-1	CATSSTGLAYNEQFF
TRBV29-1	TRBJ1-2	CSVEDQTANYGYTF
TRBV6-6	TRBJ1-6	CASSYESYNSPLHF
TRBV9	TRBJ2-1	CASSVSYGYNEQFF
TRBV12-3/TRBV12-4	TRBJ2-1	CASRGGLAGVEQFF
TRBV15	TRBJ2-5	CATSRDRVETQYF
TRBV24-1	TRBJ2-1	CATSDLGTSMEQFF
TRBV14	TRBJ2-1	CASSPRTSGGRNEQFF